The clone carrying this T cell receptor (beta chain) was found a few times. The entry originates in a study of T-cell reconstitution after alpha-beta-depleted transplantation in children. The CDR3 runs 16 residues. V shed 5 bases, J shed 5 bases, and the junction held 14 bases outside the gene matches. As it was prepared, the TCRbeta library received unique molecular identifiers. TCRdb re-called the PCR reads through MiXCR, storing one row per CDR3 protein. The sample records around 490,000 distinct CDR3 sequences, over 9.5% being singletons. Sequenced here: PBMCs, mostly from graft donor cells, sampled 180 days after TCRalphabeta/CD19-depleted stem cell transplant. This rearrangement joins TRBV12-3 or TRBV12-4 to TRBJ2-7; 8 bases match TRBD1. The clonotype originates from a female patient aged 2 to 10 who had a stem cell transplant for aplastic anemia, so the T cells may come from the graft donor. The CDR3: CASSPGTGGFEDEQYV. CDR3 bases: TGTGCCAGCAGTCCGGGGACAGGAGGATTTGAGGACGAGCAGTACGTC.